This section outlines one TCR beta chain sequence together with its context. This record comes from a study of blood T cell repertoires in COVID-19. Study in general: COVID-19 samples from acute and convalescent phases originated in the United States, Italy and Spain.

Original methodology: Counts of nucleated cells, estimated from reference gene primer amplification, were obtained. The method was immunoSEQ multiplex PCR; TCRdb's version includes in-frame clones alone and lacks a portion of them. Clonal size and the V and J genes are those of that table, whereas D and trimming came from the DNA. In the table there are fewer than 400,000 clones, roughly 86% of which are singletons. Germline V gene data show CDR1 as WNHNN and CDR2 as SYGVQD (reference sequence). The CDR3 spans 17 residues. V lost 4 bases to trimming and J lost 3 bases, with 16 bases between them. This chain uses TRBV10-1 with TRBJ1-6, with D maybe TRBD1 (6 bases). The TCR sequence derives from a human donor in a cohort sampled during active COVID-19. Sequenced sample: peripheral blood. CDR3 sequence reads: CASSGGHDTDYNSPLHF. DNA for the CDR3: TGCGCCAGCAGTGGGGGGCACGACACGGACTATAATTCACCCCTCCACTTT.